A single sample gave rise to the 22 T cell receptor beta chains below, sequenced in a study of spatial heterogeneity in lung cancer. Study-level points and caveats: Mutation counts in tumors were tracked by counts of expanded intratumoral alpha and beta TCRs.

TCRdb ran MiXCR on the 5' RACE reads and lists one entry per CDR3 protein. The sample holds 15,000 to 20,000 distinct CDR3 sequences, around 6% seen once. Antigens for these TCRs are unknown. Regarding time point: sample taken at primary tumor resection. The sequencing here drew on lung tumor tissue, taken at surgery. The receptors were gathered from a male donor with early-stage non-small cell lung cancer.

There are many counts of this clonotype. CDR3 sequence: CASSQETQYF. CDR3 DNA: TGTGCCAGCAGCCAAGAGACCCAGTACTTC. The chain couples TRBV9 to TRBJ2-5, with unresolved D. CDR3 length: 10 amino acids. V shed 4 bases and J shed 2 bases, with 0 bases lying between them. Germline-derived CDR1 and CDR2 are SGDLS and YYNGEE.

This clonotype came up many times. The CDR3 sequence: CSASGGRNRELFF. DNA of the CDR3: TGCAGTGCTAGTGGCGGGAGGAATAGGGAGCTGTTTTTT. This chain connects TRBV20-1 to TRBJ2-2, with TRBD2 matching over 8 bases. V trimming: 3 bases; J trimming: 9 bases; junction bases outside the gene matches: 6. The CDR3 contains 13 residues. Germline loops: CDR1 DFQATT, CDR2 SNEGSKA (reference sequence).

The chain joins TRBV5-1 to TRBJ2-1; D may be TRBD1 or TRBD2 (6 bases each). V gave up 0 bases and J gave up 0 bases, with 10 bases separating them. This CDR3 is 16 amino acids long. Germline assignment: CDR1 SGHRS and CDR2 YFSETQ. The CDR3 DNA sequence: TGCGCCAGCAGCTTGGAGGGGGGAAGCTCCTACAATGAGCAGTTCTTC. This gives the protein CASSLEGGSSYNEQFF. Complete variable domain (other parts from reference TRBV5-1 and TRBJ2-1): KAGVTQTPRYLIKTRGQQVTLSCSPISGHRSVSWYQQTPGQGLQFLFEYFSETQRNKGNFPGRFSGRQFSNSRSEMNVSTLELGDSALYLCASSLEGGSSYNEQFFGPGTRLTVL.

There are many counts of this clonotype. The rearrangement links TRBV5-1 to TRBJ2-3; D remains ambiguous. V gave up 5 bases and J gave up 0 bases, with 10 bases separating them. This CDR3 has 14 residues. Germline lookup yields CDR1 SGHRS and CDR2 YFSETQ. The CDR3 DNA is TGCGCCAGCAGTCCAGGTACTAGCACAGATACGCAGTATTTT. This encodes CASSPGTSTDTQYF. The full variable domain, rest sourced from reference TRBV5-1 and TRBJ2-3, is KAGVTQTPRYLIKTRGQQVTLSCSPISGHRSVSWYQQTPGQGLQFLFEYFSETQRNKGNFPGRFSGRQFSNSRSEMNVSTLELGDSALYLCASSPGTSTDTQYFGPGTRLTVL.

This clonotype is classed as medium-sized (0.01 to 0.1%). This chain connects TRBV7-2 to TRBJ2-1, with D unresolved. The CDR3 extends over 13 amino acids. Trimming cost V 2 bases and J 4 bases, with 6 bases left between them. The germline gives CDR1 SGHTA, CDR2 FQGNSA. The CDR3 coding sequence is TGTGCCAGCAGCTTAATAGATTACAATGAGCAGTTCTTC. The encoded protein is CASSLIDYNEQFF.

This clonotype was found many times. The V gene is TRBV6-2 or TRBV6-3, the J gene TRBJ2-1; 7 positions match TRBD2. Trimming removed 3 bases from V and 1 base from J; junction bases left unmatched: 6. This CDR3 contains 16 residues. Per the germline V gene, CDR1 is MNHEY and CDR2 is SVGEGT. The CDR3 DNA sequence: TGTGCCAGCAGTTATGAGGCGGGGGAGTCCTACAATGAGCAGTTCTTC. This sequence encodes CASSYEAGESYNEQFF.

This clonotype came up many times. The V call is TRBV29-1, the J call TRBJ2-5; D not certain. From germline, CDR1 is SQVTM and CDR2 ANQGSEA. The CDR3 consists of 13 residues. Trimming removed 4 bases at V and 4 bases at J, with 13 bases between. The CDR3 region is CSVARRVGETQYF. CDR3 nucleotide sequence: TGCAGCGTTGCTCGGAGAGTTGGAGAGACCCAGTACTTC.

This clonotype was counted at least ten times. The chain is built from TRBV3-1 and TRBJ2-7, with 9 bases fitting TRBD1. CDR1 is LGHDT, CDR2 YNNKEL, per germline (reference sequence). Unmatched junction bases numbered 5, after V lost 2 bases and J lost 6 bases. The CDR3 runs to 14 residues. As DNA, the CDR3 is TGTGCCAGCAGCCAACGGGACAGGGCGTCCGAGCAGTACTTC. Its translation is CASSQRDRASEQYF.

In this sample, this clonotype turned up many times. The CDR3 sequence: CASSSPGAPNTGELFF. CDR3 in DNA: TGTGCCAGCAGTTCCCCAGGGGCACCGAACACCGGGGAGCTGTTTTTT. The rearrangement links TRBV28 to TRBJ2-2; the D gene is possibly TRBD1 (6 bases). CDR1 MDHEN and CDR2 SYDVKM come from the germline V gene. Between the trimmed V and J ends, which lost 4 bases and 0 bases, there was a span of 12 bases. CDR3 length equals 16 residues.

The genes are TRBV6-1 and TRBJ1-5, with no clear D. CDR3 length equals 13 residues. The V gene lost 8 bases and the J gene lost 2 bases, with 10 bases spanning the gap. Germline V gives CDR1 MNHNS, CDR2 SASEGT. CDR3 protein: CASLDSGNQPQHF. DNA of the CDR3: TGTGCCAGCCTAGATAGCGGCAATCAGCCCCAGCATTTT.

This clonotype was detected many times. The chain uses TRBV30 and TRBJ2-1, with 10 bases that match TRBD2. The ends lost 5 bases at V and 0 bases at J; junction bases unmatched: 7. The length of the CDR3 is 16 residues. In germline, CDR1 is GTSNPN, CDR2 SVGIG (reference sequence). CDR3 in DNA: TGTGCCTGGGGACTAGCGGCTACGAACTCCTACAATGAGCAGTTCTTC. As protein: CAWGLAATNSYNEQFF.

Relative to its sample, this clonotype is medium-sized. The chain's CDR3 is CASSPGGVDTEAFF. The DNA for the CDR3 is TGTGCCAGCAGCCCAGGGGGCGTGGACACTGAAGCTTTCTTT. The chain recombines TRBV7-2 with TRBJ1-1, with 8 bases lining up with TRBD1. Unmatched junction bases numbered 5, after V lost 5 bases and J lost 3 bases. CDR3 length equals 14 residues. CDR1 SGHTA and CDR2 FQGNSA come from the germline V gene.

This clonotype was seen ten or more times. The rearrangement uses TRBV27 and TRBJ2-3; no clear D gene. The V end was cut by 4 bases, the J end by 5 bases, with 4 bases between. In germline, CDR1 is MNHEY, CDR2 SMNVEV (reference sequence). The CDR3 covers 11 residues. The CDR3 loop reads CASSSGDTQYF. DNA for the CDR3: TGTGCCAGCAGTTCTGGAGATACGCAGTATTTT.

This clonotype was observed many times. The CDR3 is CASSDSPGLAETSSYNEQFF. DNA for the CDR3: TGTGCCAGCAGTGACTCACCGGGACTAGCGGAGACGAGCTCCTACAATGAGCAGTTCTTC. V usage is TRBV6-4 and J usage is TRBJ2-1; 11 bases align to TRBD2. The CDR3 extends over 20 amino acids. CDR1 and CDR2 from the germline V gene are MRHNA and SNTAGT. The V gene end was trimmed by 0 bases and the J gene end by 0 bases; junction bases not matched to a gene: 10.

This clonotype came up many times. V and J are TRBV9 and TRBJ2-7; 9 bases are shared with TRBD1. CDR1 is SGDLS, CDR2 YYNGEE, per germline. The CDR3 runs to 15 residues. V trimming: 3 bases; J trimming: 3 bases; junction bases outside the gene matches: 7. Here the CDR3 DNA reads TGTGCCAGCAGCGGGGGACAGGGAGGATTCTACGAGCAGTACTTC. It is translated as CASSGGQGGFYEQYF. Full variable domain (rest looked up from reference TRBV9 and TRBJ2-7): DSGVTQTPKHLITATGQRVTLRCSPRSGDLSVYWYQQSLDQGLQFLIQYYNGEERAKGNILERFSAQQFPDLHSELNLSSLELGDSALYFCASSGGQGGFYEQYFGPGTRLTVT.

This clonotype was seen repeatedly, ten times or more. The chain links TRBV11-2 to TRBJ2-2; 7 bases agree with TRBD2. The CDR3 loop spans 15 amino acids. CDR1 is SGHAT, CDR2 FQNNGV, per germline. J lost 2 bases, V lost 3 bases, and 3 bases had no gene match. The CDR3 protein is CASSLERGNTGELFF. CDR3 DNA sequence: TGTGCCAGCAGCTTGGAGCGGGGCAACACCGGGGAGCTGTTTTTT.

This clonotype was detected ten times or more. This chain links TRBV3-1 with TRBJ2-7, with 12 bases aligning to TRBD2. The CDR3 extends over 15 amino acids. Per the germline V gene, CDR1 is LGHDT and CDR2 is YNNKEL (reference sequence). V lost 4 bases to trimming and J lost 5 bases; unmatched junction nucleotides: 6. CDR3 in amino acids: CASSPWTSGMDEQYF. Written as DNA, the CDR3 is TGTGCCAGCAGCCCCTGGACTAGCGGGATGGACGAGCAGTACTTC.

In its sample, this clonotype was seen many times. This chain connects TRBV10-3 to TRBJ1-6; 7 nucleotides align to TRBD1. J was trimmed by 0 bases and V by 10 bases; bases with no gene match: 9. Germline assignment: CDR1 ENHRY and CDR2 SYGVKD. This CDR3 is 16 amino acids long. CDR3 sequence reads: CASRSGQSSYNSPLHF. CDR3 sequence (DNA): TGTGCCAGCCGATCGGGACAGAGCTCCTATAATTCACCCCTCCACTTT.

This clonotype was recorded at least ten times. The rearrangement uses TRBV28 and TRBJ1-5; no firm D call. This CDR3 contains 14 residues. Germline CDR1 is MDHEN and CDR2 is SYDVKM. Trimming shortened V by 5 bases and J by 6 bases, and 14 bases separated the two germline ends. The CDR3 region is CASSPLQPGQPQHF. The CDR3, as DNA: TGTGCCAGCAGTCCCCTACAACCCGGTCAGCCCCAGCATTTT.

V gene TRBV5-1 combines with J gene TRBJ1-1; 8 bases fit TRBD1. This CDR3 contains 15 residues. The germline V gene encodes CDR1 SGHRS and CDR2 YFSETQ. Trimming took 4 bases from V and 0 from J; bases not matched to a gene: 5. The CDR3, as DNA: TGCGCCAGCAGCCCTAGGACAGGGATGAACACTGAAGCTTTCTTT. Translating gives CASSPRTGMNTEAFF.

This clonotype was counted many times. This sequence joins TRBV28 and TRBJ2-3, with 13 bases that match TRBD2. Germline V gene lookup returns CDR1 MDHEN and CDR2 SYDVKM. CDR3 length: 17 amino acids. Trimming took 5 bases from V and 0 from J; bases not matched to a gene: 5. The chain's CDR3 is CASSPRGLAGSTDTQYF. In nucleotides, the CDR3 is TGTGCCAGCAGTCCCCGGGGACTAGCGGGAAGCACAGATACGCAGTATTTT.

This clonotype was picked up a small number of times. This chain connects TRBV7-2 to TRBJ2-5; a weak D match, TRBD2 (6 bases). The CDR3 totals 14 residues. V lost 5 bases to trimming and J lost 5 bases, with 15 bases between them. The germline CDR1 and CDR2 sequences are SGHTA and FQGNSA. In DNA, the CDR3 is TGTGCCAGCAGCGCGGACTATACCAAGGAGACCCAGTACTTC. Its translation is CASSADYTKETQYF.